Below are 14 T cell receptor beta chains sequenced from a single sample in a study of T cells in Graves' hyperthyroidism and ophthalmopathy. There were TCR beta CDR3 regions amplified from RNA transcripts. Using the HTBI primer set, a first-round RT-PCR was run on the TCR CDR3. TCRdb fed the multiplex PCR reads into MiXCR, producing one record per CDR3 protein. The profile covers about 640,000 distinct CDR3 sequences, with about 20% appearing a single time and roughly 30% taken by the ten largest. The sample consisted of blood. These receptors all come from a man in his thirties or forties with Graves' ophthalmopathy.

This clonotype was detected ten times or more. J is TRBJ2-7 and V is TRBV5-1, with 8 bases that match TRBD1. The CDR3 has 14 amino acids. Per the germline V gene, CDR1 is SGHRS and CDR2 is YFSETQ. Trimming took 4 bases from V and 6 from J; bases not matched to a gene: 9. CDR3 loop: CASSPGQGRGEQYF. CDR3 nucleotides: TGCGCCAGCAGCCCCGGACAGGGACGGGGCGAGCAGTACTTC.

CDR3 nucleotides: TGTGCCAGCAGCTTCCGGGACAGGGACAGAGAGACCCAGTACTTC. Amino acids: CASSFRDRDRETQYF. J is TRBJ2-5 and V is TRBV9, with TRBD1 matching 9 bases. V was pared by 4 bases and J by 4 bases, with 8 bases of the junction left unmatched. The CDR3 totals 15 residues. Germline V lookup: CDR1 SGDLS, CDR2 YYNGEE. The full variable domain, with the rest looked up from reference TRBV9 and TRBJ2-5, is DSGVTQTPKHLITATGQRVTLRCSPRSGDLSVYWYQQSLDQGLQFLIQYYNGEERAKGNILERFSAQQFPDLHSELNLSSLELGDSALYFCASSFRDRDRETQYFGPGTRLLVL.

The chain has TRBV9 and TRBJ1-6; 10 nucleotides match TRBD1. Germline V gene sequence: CDR1 SGDLS, CDR2 YYNGEE. This CDR3 comprises 15 residues. V shed 4 bases and J 5 bases; nucleotides not matched to a gene: 3. CDR3: CASSSGQGDNSPLHF. The CDR3 DNA sequence: TGTGCCAGCAGCTCAGGACAGGGGGATAATTCACCCCTCCACTTT.

This clonotype was detected many times. The chain employs TRBV28 and TRBJ1-1; D is unresolved. Trimming cost V 3 bases and J 1 base, with 12 bases left between them. This CDR3 spans 15 amino acids. CDR1 and CDR2 from the germline V gene are MDHEN and SYDVKM. Here the CDR3 reads CASSLGIKGNTEAFF. The DNA of the CDR3 is TGTGCCAGCAGTTTGGGGATAAAGGGGAACACTGAAGCTTTCTTT. Full variable domain (outside the CDR3, taken from reference TRBV28 and TRBJ1-1): DVKVTQSSRYLVKRTGEKVFLECVQDMDHENMFWYRQDPGLGLRLIYFSYDVKMKEKGDIPEGYSVSREKKERFSLILESASTNQTSMYLCASSLGIKGNTEAFFGQGTRLTVV.

This clonotype has a handful of counts. J is TRBJ2-7 and V is TRBV10-3, with 7 bases lining up with TRBD1. Trimming cost V 3 bases and J 2 bases; bases outside gene matches: 7. Germline CDR1 and CDR2: ENHRY and SYGVKD. This CDR3 region has 15 residues. This chain's CDR3 is CAISEPGTATYEQYF. CDR3 nucleotide sequence: TGTGCCATCAGTGAACCCGGGACAGCAACCTACGAGCAGTACTTC.

This sequence joins TRBV28 and TRBJ2-7; TRBD2 might be the D (5 bases). Germline CDR1 reads MDHEN; CDR2 reads SYDVKM. The CDR3 length is 14 residues. V lost 4 bases, J lost 5 bases, and 15 bases lay in between. CDR3 in DNA: TGTGCCAGCAGTTCGCTTACATTGGAGGACGAGCAGTACTTC. This encodes CASSSLTLEDEQYF.

This clonotype has ten or more counts. The V and J genes are TRBV11-1 and TRBJ2-1; D uncertain. The germline gives CDR1 SGHAT, CDR2 FQDESV (reference sequence). This CDR3 region has 14 residues. V dropped 5 bases and J dropped 8 bases, with 16 bases sitting between them. The CDR3, as DNA: TGTGCCAGCAGCGAAGGACGCCTGTGGGATGAGCAGTTCTTC. Translation: CASSEGRLWDEQFF.

This clonotype was detected ten times or more. V gene TRBV30 combines with J gene TRBJ1-2; possible D gene TRBD1, 5 bases. There are 13 residues in the CDR3. V was cut by 0 bases and J by 7 bases, with 12 bases left in between. Germline V CDR1 and CDR2: GTSNPN, SVGIG (reference sequence). CDR3 loop: CAWSVRGAGGYTF. The CDR3 DNA reads TGTGCCTGGAGTGTACGAGGGGCTGGTGGCTACACCTTC.

A note on this clonotype: A single base separates this from a much larger clone, so it may be a read error. The V call is TRBV2, the J call TRBJ1-4, with TRBD1 identical over 7 bases. Germline-derived CDR1 and CDR2 are SNHLY and FYNNEI. CDR3 length equals 14 residues. The chain's CDR3 is CAGRRDSSNEKLFF. DNA for the CDR3: TGTGCCGGCAGGAGGGACAGCTCGAATGAAAAACTGTTTTTT.

The rearrangement uses TRBV28 and TRBJ2-3; D call uncertain. Germline CDR1 is MDHEN and CDR2 is SYDVKM. Trimming took off 5 bases at V and 3 bases at J, with 12 bases between the two ends. The CDR3 runs 14 residues. The CDR3 loop is CASSRRYKTDTQYF. The CDR3 DNA reads as TGTGCCAGCAGTCGTCGCTATAAAACAGATACGCAGTATTTT.

At least ten counts were recorded for this clonotype. V and J are TRBV7-8 and TRBJ2-5; 8 bases fit TRBD2. Germline CDR1 SGHVS, CDR2 FQNEAQ. The CDR3 has 14 amino acids. V shed 3 bases, J shed 5 bases, and the junction held 5 bases outside the gene matches. The DNA of the CDR3 is TGTGCCAGCAGCTTGAGCGGGAGAGGCGAGACCCAGTACTTC. Protein: CASSLSGRGETQYF.

The J gene is TRBJ2-3, the V gene TRBV6-2 or TRBV6-3, with a weak D call TRBD2 (5 bases). Per the germline V gene, CDR1 is MNHEY and CDR2 is SVGEGT. The CDR3 is made up of 19 amino acids. V was cut by 0 bases and J by 5 bases, with 24 bases left in between. Here the CDR3 DNA reads TGTGCCAGCAGTTACTCGAACGTAGCGAGCTCACCGAACAGAGATACGCAGTATTTT. Translating it yields CASSYSNVASSPNRDTQYF.

The gene calls are TRBV19 and TRBJ1-1; D is uncertain. Germline values: CDR1 LNHDA, CDR2 SQIVND (reference sequence). Trimming took off 6 bases at V and 0 bases at J, with 11 bases between the two ends. The CDR3 spans 14 residues. CDR3 nucleotide sequence: TGTGCCAGTAGGGACCGACTGATGAACACTGAAGCTTTCTTT. The encoded protein is CASRDRLMNTEAFF.

This clonotype was recorded at least ten times. This CDR3 reads CASSPPGFVAYEQYF. The CDR3, as DNA: TGTGCCAGCTCACCACCGGGGTTCGTCGCCTACGAGCAGTACTTC. The chain uses TRBV18 and TRBJ2-7, with D uncertain. The CDR3 is 15 amino acids. The ends were cut back, 0 bases at V and 2 bases at J, with 11 bases in the middle. From germline, CDR1 is KGHSH and CDR2 LQKENI.